This record covers a single TCR beta chain. What it binds is unknown. Repertoires were generated with immunoSEQ multiplex PCR, while TCRdb's copy carries only in-frame clones and drops some. Of 85,000 to 130,000 clones in the sample, about nine tenths are singletons; the top ten hold approximately 0.52%. This sample is drawn from a study of OX40 agonist ivuxolimab in advanced cancers. Study-wide points: Clonal expansion among partial responders at 0.1-3.0 mg/kg ranked near the lowest.

CDR1 is SGHTA and CDR2 is FQGTGA in the germline V gene. This CDR3 comprises 15 residues. V shed 6 bases, J shed 4 bases, and the junction held 9 bases outside the gene matches. The specimen comprised CD4+ or CD8+ T cells sorted from blood, sampled in a trial of the OX40 agonist ivuxolimab. The chain employs TRBV7-3 and TRBJ2-1; 7 nucleotides line up with TRBD2. This clonotype was sampled from an adult with an advanced solid tumor such as melanoma, head and neck, liver or kidney cancer. The CDR3 nucleotides read TGTGCCAGCAGTCTTCTGGGCGGGAGTTACAATGAGCAGTTCTTC. It yields the protein CASSLLGGSYNEQFF.